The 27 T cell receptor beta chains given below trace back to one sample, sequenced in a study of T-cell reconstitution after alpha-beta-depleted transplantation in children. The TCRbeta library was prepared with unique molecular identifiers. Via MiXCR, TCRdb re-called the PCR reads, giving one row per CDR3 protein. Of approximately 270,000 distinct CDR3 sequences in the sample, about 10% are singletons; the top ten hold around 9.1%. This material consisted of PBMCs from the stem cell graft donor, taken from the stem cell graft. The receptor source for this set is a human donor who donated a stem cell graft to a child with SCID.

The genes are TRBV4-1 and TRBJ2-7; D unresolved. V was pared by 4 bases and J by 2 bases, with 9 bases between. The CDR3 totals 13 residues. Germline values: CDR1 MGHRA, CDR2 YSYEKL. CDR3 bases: TGCGCCAGCAGCCGGGTCGGACCCTACGAGCAGTACTTC. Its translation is CASSRVGPYEQYF.

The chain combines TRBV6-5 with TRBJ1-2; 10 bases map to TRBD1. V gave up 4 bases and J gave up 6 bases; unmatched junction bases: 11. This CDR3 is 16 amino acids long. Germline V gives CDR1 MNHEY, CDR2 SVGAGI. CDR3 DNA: TGTGCCAGCAGTTCCTTCCCCGACAGGGGGCATCATGGCTACACCTTC. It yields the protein CASSSFPDRGHHGYTF.

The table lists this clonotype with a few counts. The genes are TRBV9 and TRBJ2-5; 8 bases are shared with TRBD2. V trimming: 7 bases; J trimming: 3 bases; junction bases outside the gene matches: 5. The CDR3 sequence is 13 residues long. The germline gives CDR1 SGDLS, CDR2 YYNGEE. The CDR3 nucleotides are TGTGCCAGCCGTGGAGCGGGGGAAGAGACCCAGTACTTC. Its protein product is CASRGAGEETQYF. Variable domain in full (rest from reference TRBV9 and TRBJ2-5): DSGVTQTPKHLITATGQRVTLRCSPRSGDLSVYWYQQSLDQGLQFLIQYYNGEERAKGNILERFSAQQFPDLHSELNLSSLELGDSALYFCASRGAGEETQYFGPGTRLLVL.

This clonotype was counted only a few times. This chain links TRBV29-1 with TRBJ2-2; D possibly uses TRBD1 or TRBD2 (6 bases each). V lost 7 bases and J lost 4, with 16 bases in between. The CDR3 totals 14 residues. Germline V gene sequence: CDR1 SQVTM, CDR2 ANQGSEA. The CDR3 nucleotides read TGCAGCGGTGGGGGGCAGGGGTTCACCGGGGAGCTGTTTTTT. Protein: CSGGGQGFTGELFF.

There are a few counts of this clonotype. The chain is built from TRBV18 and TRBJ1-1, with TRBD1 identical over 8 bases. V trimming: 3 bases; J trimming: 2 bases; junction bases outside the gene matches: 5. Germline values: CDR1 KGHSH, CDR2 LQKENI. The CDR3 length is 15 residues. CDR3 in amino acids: CASSPLRGQNTEAFF. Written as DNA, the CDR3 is TGTGCCAGCTCACCCCTCAGGGGGCAAAACACTGAAGCTTTCTTT. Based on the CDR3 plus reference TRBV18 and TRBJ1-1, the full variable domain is NAGVMQNPRHLVRRRGQEARLRCSPMKGHSHVYWYRQLPEEGLKFMVYLQKENIIDESGMPKERFSAEFPKEGPSILRIQQVVRGDSAAYFCASSPLRGQNTEAFFGQGTRLTVV.

This CDR3 is CASTGDRRTGELFF. In DNA form, the CDR3 reads TGTGCCAGCACCGGGGACCGACGCACCGGGGAGCTGTTTTTT. The V gene is TRBV14, the J gene TRBJ2-2; possibly TRBD1 or TRBD2 for D (5 bases each). Germline CDR1 and CDR2: SGHDN and FVKESK. Trimming left V 7 bases short and J 4 bases short, with 13 bases between. The CDR3 has 14 residues.

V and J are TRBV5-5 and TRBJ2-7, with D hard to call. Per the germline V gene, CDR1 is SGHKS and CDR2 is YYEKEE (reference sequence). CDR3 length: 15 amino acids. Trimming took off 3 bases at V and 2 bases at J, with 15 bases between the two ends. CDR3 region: CASSWQATTAYEQYF. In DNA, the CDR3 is TGTGCCAGCAGCTGGCAGGCTACAACCGCCTACGAGCAGTACTTC.

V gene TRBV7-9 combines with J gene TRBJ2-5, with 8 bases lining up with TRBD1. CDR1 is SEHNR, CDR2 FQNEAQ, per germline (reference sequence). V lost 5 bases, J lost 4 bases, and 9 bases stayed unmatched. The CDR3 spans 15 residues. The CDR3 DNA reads TGTGCCAGCAGCCCCCCCCGGACAGGGACAGAGACCCAGTACTTC. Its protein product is CASSPPRTGTETQYF.

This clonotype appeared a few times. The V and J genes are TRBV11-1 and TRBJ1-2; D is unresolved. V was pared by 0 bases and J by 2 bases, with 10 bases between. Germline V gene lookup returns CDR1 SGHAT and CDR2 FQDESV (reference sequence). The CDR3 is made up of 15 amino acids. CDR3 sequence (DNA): TGTGCCAGCAGCTTAGCTGGCGCAGCCAACTATGGCTACACCTTC. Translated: CASSLAGAANYGYTF. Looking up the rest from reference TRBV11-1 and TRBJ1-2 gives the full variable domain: EAEVAQSPRYKITEKSQAVAFWCDPISGHATLYWYRQILGQGPELLVQFQDESVVDDSQLPKDRFSAERLKGVDSTLKIQPAELGDSAMYLCASSLAGAANYGYTFGSGTRLTVV.

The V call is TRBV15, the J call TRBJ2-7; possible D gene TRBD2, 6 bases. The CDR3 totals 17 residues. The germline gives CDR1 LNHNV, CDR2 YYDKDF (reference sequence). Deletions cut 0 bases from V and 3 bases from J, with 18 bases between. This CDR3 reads CATSRDDTSRLDYEQYF. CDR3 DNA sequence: TGTGCCACCAGCAGAGATGACACTAGCCGTTTAGACTACGAGCAGTACTTC.

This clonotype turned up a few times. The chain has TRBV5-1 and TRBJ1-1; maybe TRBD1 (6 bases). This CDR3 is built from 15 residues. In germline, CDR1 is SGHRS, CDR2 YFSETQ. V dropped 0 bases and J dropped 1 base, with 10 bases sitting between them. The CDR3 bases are TGCGCCAGCAGCTTGGCACGGACAGCGAACACTGAAGCTTTCTTT. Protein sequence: CASSLARTANTEAFF.

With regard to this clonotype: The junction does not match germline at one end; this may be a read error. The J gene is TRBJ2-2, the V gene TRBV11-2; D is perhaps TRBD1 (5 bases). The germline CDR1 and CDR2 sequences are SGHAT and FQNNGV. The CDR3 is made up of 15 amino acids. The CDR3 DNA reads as TGTGCCAGCAGCTTAGGCAGGGCGAACACCTGGGAGCTGTTTTTT. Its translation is CASSLGRANTWELFF.

The CDR3, as DNA: TGCAGCGTTGAAAACAGGGGGAACTATGGCTACACCTTC. It codes for CSVENRGNYGYTF. The chain couples TRBV29-1 to TRBJ1-2, with 8 bases lining up with TRBD1. CDR1 is SQVTM and CDR2 is ANQGSEA in the germline V gene. The junction had 1 base not matched to a gene; V was cut back by 2 bases and J by 2 bases. This CDR3 has 13 amino acids.

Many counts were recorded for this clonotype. The CDR3 protein is CASKLERSGNTIYF. For the CDR3, the DNA is TGTGCCAGCAAGTTGGAGCGCTCTGGAAACACCATATATTTT. V gene TRBV6-1 combines with J gene TRBJ1-3; D remains ambiguous. The CDR3 length is 14 residues. Trimming took 7 bases from V and 0 from J, leaving 10 bases between them. Germline V gene lookup returns CDR1 MNHNS and CDR2 SASEGT.

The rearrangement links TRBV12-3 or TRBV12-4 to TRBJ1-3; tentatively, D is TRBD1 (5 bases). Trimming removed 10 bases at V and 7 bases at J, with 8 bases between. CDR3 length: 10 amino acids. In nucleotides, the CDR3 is TGTGCCACCTGGGGGAACACCATATATTTT. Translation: CATWGNTIYF.

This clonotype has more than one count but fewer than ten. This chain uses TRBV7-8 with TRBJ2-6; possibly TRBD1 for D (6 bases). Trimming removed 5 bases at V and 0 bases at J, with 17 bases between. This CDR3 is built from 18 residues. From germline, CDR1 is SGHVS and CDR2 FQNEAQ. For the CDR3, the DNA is TGTGCCAGCAGCCCTTCTCGGGACAACCCCTCTGGGGCCAACGTCCTGACTTTC. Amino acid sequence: CASSPSRDNPSGANVLTF.

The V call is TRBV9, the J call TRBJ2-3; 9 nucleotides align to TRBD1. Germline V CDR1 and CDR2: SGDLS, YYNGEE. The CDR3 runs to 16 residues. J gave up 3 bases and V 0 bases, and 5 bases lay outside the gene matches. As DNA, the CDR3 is TGTGCCAGCAGCGTAGCCTGGGACAGGGATACAGATACGCAGTATTTT. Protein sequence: CASSVAWDRDTDTQYF. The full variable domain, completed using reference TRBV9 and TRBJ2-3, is DSGVTQTPKHLITATGQRVTLRCSPRSGDLSVYWYQQSLDQGLQFLIQYYNGEERAKGNILERFSAQQFPDLHSELNLSSLELGDSALYFCASSVAWDRDTDTQYFGPGTRLTVL.

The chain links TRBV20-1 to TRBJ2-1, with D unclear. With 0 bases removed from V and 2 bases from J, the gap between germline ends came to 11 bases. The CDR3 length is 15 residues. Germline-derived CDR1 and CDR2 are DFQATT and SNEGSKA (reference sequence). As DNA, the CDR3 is TGCAGTGCTAGAGATCTGGGTCGTCCCTACAATGAGCAGTTCTTC. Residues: CSARDLGRPYNEQFF.

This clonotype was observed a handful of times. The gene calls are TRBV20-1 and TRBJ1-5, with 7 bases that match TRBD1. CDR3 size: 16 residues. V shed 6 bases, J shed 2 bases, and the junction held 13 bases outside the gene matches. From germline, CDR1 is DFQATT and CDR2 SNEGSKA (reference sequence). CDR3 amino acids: CSATRGALDRNQPQHF. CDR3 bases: TGCAGTGCCACCAGGGGGGCCCTCGATCGCAATCAGCCCCAGCATTTT.

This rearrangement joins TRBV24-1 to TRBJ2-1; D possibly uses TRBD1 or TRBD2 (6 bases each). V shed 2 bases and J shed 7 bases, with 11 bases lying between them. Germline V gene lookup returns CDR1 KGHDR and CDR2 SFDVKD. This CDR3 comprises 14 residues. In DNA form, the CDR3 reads TGTGCCACCAGTGATTCCACAGGGAGGAATGAGCAGTTCTTC. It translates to CATSDSTGRNEQFF.

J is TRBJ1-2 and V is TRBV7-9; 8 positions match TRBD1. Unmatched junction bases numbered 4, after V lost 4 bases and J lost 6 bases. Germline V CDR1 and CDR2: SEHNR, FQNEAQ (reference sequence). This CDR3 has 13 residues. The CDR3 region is CASSSTGADGYTF. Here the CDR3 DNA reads TGTGCCAGCAGCTCGACAGGGGCGGATGGCTACACCTTC.

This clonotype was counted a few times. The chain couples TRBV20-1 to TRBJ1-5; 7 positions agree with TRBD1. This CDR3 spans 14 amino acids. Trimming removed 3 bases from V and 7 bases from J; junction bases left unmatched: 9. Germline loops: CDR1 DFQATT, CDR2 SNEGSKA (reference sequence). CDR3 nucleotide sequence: TGCAGTGCTAGTAGAGGTTTAGGGGGCCAGCCCCAGCATTTT. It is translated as CSASRGLGGQPQHF.

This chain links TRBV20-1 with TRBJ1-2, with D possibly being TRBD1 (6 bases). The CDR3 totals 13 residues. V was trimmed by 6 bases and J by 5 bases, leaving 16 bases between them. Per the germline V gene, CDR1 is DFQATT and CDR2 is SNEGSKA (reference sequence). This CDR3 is CSATQGFGYGYTF. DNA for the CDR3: TGCAGTGCCACACAGGGATTTGGGTATGGCTACACCTTC.

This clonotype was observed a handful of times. CDR3 region: CASSLAQSGKNIQYF. The CDR3 nucleotides are TGTGCCAGCAGCTTAGCGCAGTCGGGCAAAAACATTCAGTACTTC. V gene TRBV7-2 combines with J gene TRBJ2-4; D call uncertain. Germline V gene sequence: CDR1 SGHTA, CDR2 FQGNSA. CDR3 length: 15 amino acids. V lost 0 bases, J lost 3 bases, and 9 bases lay in between.

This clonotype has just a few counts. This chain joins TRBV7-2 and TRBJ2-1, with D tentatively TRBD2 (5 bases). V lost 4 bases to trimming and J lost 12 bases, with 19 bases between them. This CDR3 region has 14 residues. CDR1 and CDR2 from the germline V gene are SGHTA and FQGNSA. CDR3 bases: TGTGCCAGCAGCTACGGAGGTGGAGCGTTGTCGCAGTTCTTC. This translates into CASSYGGGALSQFF.

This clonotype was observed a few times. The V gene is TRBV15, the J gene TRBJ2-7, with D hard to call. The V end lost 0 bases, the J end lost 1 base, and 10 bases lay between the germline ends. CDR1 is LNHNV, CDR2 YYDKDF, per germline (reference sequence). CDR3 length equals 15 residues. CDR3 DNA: TGTGCCACCAGCAGAGAAGAGACCGTATCCTACGAGCAGTACTTC. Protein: CATSREETVSYEQYF.

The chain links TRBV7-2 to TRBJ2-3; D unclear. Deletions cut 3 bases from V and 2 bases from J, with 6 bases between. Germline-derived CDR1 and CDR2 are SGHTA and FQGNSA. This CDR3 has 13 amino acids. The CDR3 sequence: CASSLISTDTQYF. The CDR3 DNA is TGTGCCAGCAGCTTGATATCCACAGATACGCAGTATTTT.